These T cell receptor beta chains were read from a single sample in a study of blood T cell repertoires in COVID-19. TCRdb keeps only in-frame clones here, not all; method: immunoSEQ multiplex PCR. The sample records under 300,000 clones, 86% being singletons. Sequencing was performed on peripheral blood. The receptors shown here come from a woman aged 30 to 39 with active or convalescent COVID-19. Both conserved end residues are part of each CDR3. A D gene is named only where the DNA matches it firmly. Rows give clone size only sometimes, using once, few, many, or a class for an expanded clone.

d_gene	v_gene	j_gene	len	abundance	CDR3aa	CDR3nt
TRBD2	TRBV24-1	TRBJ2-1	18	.	CATSDSEVLAGGKGEQFF	TGTGCCACCAGTGATTCCGAAGTGCTAGCGGGGGGCAAGGGTGAGCAGTTCTTC
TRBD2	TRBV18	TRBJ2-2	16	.	CASSPPSGGSTGELFF	TGTGCCAGCTCACCACCTAGCGGGGGCAGCACCGGGGAGCTGTTTTTT
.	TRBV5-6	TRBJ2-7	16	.	CASSLIGWDTNYEQYF	TGTGCCAGCAGCTTGATCGGGTGGGACACGAACTACGAGCAGTACTTC
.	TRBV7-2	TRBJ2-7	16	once	CASSLLRGSGSLEQYF	TGTGCCAGCAGCTTATTGCGGGGTTCCGGGTCCCTCGAGCAGTACTTC
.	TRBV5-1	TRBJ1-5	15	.	CASSFMGGSNQPQHF	TGCGCCAGCAGCTTTATGGGGGGTAGCAATCAGCCCCAGCATTTT
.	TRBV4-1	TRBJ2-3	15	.	CASSPVVSSTDTQYF	TGCGCCAGCAGCCCGGTTGTGAGTAGCACAGATACGCAGTATTTT
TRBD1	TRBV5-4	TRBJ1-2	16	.	CASSLAGTGSTYGYTF	TGTGCCAGCAGCTTGGCCGGGACAGGGTCGACCTATGGCTACACCTTC
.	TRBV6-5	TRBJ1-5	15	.	CASRNLAVSNQPQHF	TGTGCCAGCAGGAATCTGGCAGTAAGTAATCAGCCCCAGCATTTT
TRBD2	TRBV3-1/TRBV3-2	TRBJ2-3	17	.	CASSPKRGGEVSDTQYF	TGTGCCAGCAGCCCAAAGCGGGGGGGCGAAGTTTCAGATACGCAGTATTTT
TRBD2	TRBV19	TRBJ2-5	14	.	CASSIAGGRETQYF	TGTGCCAGTAGTATAGCGGGGGGGCGAGAGACCCAGTACTTC
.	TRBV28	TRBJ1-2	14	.	CASSLNSPSYGYTF	TGTGCCAGCAGTTTGAACAGTCCGTCCTATGGCTACACCTTC
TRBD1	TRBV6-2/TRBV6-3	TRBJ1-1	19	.	CASSTGTGIFSIMNTEAFF	TGTGCCAGCAGCACCGGGACAGGGATCTTTTCTATCATGAACACTGAAGCTTTCTTT
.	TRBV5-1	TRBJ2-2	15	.	CASSLATVFTGELFF	TGCGCCAGCAGCTTGGCCACTGTTTTCACCGGGGAGCTGTTTTTT
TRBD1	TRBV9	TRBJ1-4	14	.	CASSPRGTGEKLFF	TGTGCCAGCAGCCCGAGAGGGACAGGTGAAAAACTGTTTTTT
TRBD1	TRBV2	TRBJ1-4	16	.	CASSIRTGPTNEKLFF	TGTGCCAGCAGCATTCGGACAGGGCCAACTAATGAAAAACTGTTTTTT
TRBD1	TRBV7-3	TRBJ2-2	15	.	CASSFQQGATGELFF	TGTGCCAGCAGCTTCCAACAGGGGGCAACCGGGGAGCTGTTTTTT
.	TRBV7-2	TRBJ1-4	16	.	CASSLGPGRGNEKLFF	TGTGCCAGCAGCTTAGGTCCAGGACGGGGAAATGAAAAACTGTTTTTT
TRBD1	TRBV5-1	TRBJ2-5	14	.	CASSLEGTGETQYF	TGCGCCAGCAGCTTGGAAGGGACAGGGGAGACCCAGTACTTC
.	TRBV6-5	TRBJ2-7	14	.	CASSYRPTGYEQYF	TGTGCCAGCAGTTACCGCCCGACAGGCTACGAGCAGTACTTC
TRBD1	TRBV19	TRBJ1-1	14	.	CASSTGQGEAEAFF	TGTGCCAGTAGTACGGGACAGGGGGAGGCTGAAGCTTTCTTT
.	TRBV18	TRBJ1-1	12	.	CASSPRDTEAFF	TGTGCCAGCTCACCCCGCGACACTGAAGCTTTCTTT
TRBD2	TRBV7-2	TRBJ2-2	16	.	CASMVVAGGWAGELFF	TGTGCCAGCATGGTGGTAGCGGGCGGTTGGGCCGGGGAGCTGTTTTTT
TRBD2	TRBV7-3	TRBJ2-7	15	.	CASSLTGLGGYEQYF	TGTGCCAGCAGCTTAACGGGACTAGGAGGCTACGAGCAGTACTTC
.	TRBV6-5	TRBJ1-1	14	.	CASAPRPMNTEAFF	TGTGCCTCCGCACCGAGGCCCATGAACACTGAAGCTTTCTTT
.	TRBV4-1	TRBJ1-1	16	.	CASSQEVSLGNTEAFF	TGCGCCAGCAGCCAAGAAGTTAGCCTGGGGAACACTGAAGCTTTCTTT
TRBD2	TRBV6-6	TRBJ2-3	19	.	CASSRSSGGPTSSTDTQYF	TGTGCCAGCAGTCGGTCTAGCGGGGGGCCTACCTCTAGCACAGATACGCAGTATTTT
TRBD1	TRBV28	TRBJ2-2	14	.	CASRGQGATGELFF	TGTGCCAGCAGGGGACAGGGGGCCACCGGGGAGCTGTTTTTT
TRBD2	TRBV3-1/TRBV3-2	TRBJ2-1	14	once	CASSLSGVINEQFF	TGTGCCAGCAGCCTAAGCGGGGTGATCAATGAGCAGTTCTTC
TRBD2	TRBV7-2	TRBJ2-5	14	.	CASSPTSRQETQYF	TGTGCCAGCAGTCCGACTAGCAGACAAGAGACCCAGTACTTC
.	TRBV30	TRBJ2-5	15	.	CAWRSRGIGEETQYF	TGTGCCTGGAGATCCCGCGGGATTGGGGAGGAGACCCAGTACTTC
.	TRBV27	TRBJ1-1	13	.	CASSLGRNTEAFF	TGTGCCAGCAGTTTGGGGAGGAACACTGAAGCTTTCTTT
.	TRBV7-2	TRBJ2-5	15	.	CASSWERNYLETQYF	TGTGCCAGCAGCTGGGAGCGGAACTACTTGGAGACCCAGTACTTC
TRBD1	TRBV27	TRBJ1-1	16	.	CASSSRQGGRNTEAFF	TGTGCCAGCAGTTCCCGACAGGGGGGTAGGAACACTGAAGCTTTCTTT
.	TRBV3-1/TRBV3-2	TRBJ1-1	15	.	CASSLTPGDLRGAFF	TGTGCCAGCAGCCTCACCCCAGGGGACCTAAGGGGAGCTTTCTTT
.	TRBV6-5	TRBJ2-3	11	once	CASRYLDTQYF	TGTGCCAGCAGGTATTTAGATACGCAGTATTTT
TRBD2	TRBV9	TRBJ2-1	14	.	CASSGTSGHNEQFF	TGTGCCAGCAGCGGAACTAGCGGCCACAATGAGCAGTTCTTC
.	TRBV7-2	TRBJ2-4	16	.	CASSLEQGIAKNIQYF	TGTGCCAGCAGCTTAGAACAGGGAATAGCCAAAAACATTCAGTACTTC
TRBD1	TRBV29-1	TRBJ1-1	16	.	CSVEVPLDRVTAEAFF	TGCAGCGTTGAAGTCCCTCTTGACAGGGTAACGGCTGAAGCTTTCTTT
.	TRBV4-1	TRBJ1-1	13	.	CASSQDRGLAAFF	TGCGCCAGCAGCCAAGATAGGGGCCTGGCAGCTTTCTTT
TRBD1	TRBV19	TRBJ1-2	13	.	CASSKTGLGGYTF	TGTGCCAGTAGTAAGACAGGGTTAGGTGGCTACACCTTC
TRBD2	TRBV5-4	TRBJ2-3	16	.	CASSQTSGGVTDTQYF	TGTGCCAGCAGCCAGACTAGCGGGGGGGTCACAGATACGCAGTATTTT
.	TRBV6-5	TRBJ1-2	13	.	CASRYRFSGGYTF	TGTGCCAGCAGGTATAGATTCTCCGGTGGCTACACCTTC
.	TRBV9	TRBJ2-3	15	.	CASSVEGQGTDTQYF	TGTGCCAGCAGCGTAGAGGGACAAGGCACAGATACGCAGTATTTT
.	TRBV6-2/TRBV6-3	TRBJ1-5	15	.	CASSSSTGYNQPQHF	TGTGCCAGCAGTTCCTCGACAGGATATAATCAGCCCCAGCATTTT
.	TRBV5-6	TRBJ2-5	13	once	CASSLELKETQYF	TGTGCCAGCAGCTTGGAACTAAAAGAGACCCAGTACTTC
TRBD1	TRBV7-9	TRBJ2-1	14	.	CASSPPPDRLRWFF	TGTGCCAGCAGCCCGCCCCCGGACAGGCTAAGGTGGTTCTTC
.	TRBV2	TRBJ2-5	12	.	CASNDNQETQYF	TGTGCCAGCAATGACAACCAAGAGACCCAGTACTTC
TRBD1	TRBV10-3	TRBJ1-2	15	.	CAISESLGDSYGYTF	TGTGCCATCAGTGAGTCGCTTGGGGACAGCTATGGCTACACCTTC
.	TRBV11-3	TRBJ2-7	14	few	CASSLASNSYEQYF	TGTGCCAGCAGCCTAGCATCCAACTCCTACGAGCAGTACTTC
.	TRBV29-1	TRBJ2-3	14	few	CSVGKARRTDTQYF	TGCAGCGTTGGAAAGGCCAGGCGCACAGATACGCAGTATTTT
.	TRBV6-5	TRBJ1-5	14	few	CASSYSGGNQPQHF	TGTGCCAGCAGTTACTCGGGGGGTAATCAGCCCCAGCATTTT
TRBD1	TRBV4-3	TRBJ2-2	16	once	CASSQSGTGGTGELFF	TGCGCCAGCAGCCAATCCGGGACAGGGGGCACCGGGGAGCTGTTTTTT
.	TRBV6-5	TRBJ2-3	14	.	CASSYSDGGDTQYF	TGTGCCAGCAGTTACTCGGACGGGGGAGATACGCAGTATTTT